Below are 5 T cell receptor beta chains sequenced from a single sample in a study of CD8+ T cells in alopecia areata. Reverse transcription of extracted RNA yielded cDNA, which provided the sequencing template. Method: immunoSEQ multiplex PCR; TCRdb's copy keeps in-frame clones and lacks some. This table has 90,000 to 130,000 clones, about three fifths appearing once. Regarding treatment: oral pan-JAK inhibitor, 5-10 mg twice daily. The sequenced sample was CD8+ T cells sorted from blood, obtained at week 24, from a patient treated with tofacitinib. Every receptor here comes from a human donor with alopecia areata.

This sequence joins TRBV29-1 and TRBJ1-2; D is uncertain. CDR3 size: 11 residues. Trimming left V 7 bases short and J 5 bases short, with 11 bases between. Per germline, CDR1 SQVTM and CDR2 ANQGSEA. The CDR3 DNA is TGCAGCGCCGACACCCATTATGGCTACACCTTC. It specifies CSADTHYGYTF.

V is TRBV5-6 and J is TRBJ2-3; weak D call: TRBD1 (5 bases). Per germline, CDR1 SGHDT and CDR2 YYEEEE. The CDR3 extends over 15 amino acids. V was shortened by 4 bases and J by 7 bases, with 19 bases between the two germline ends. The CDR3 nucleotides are TGTGCCAGCAGCCTGACAGTGGTGGCATTAAATACGCAGTATTTT. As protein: CASSLTVVALNTQYF.

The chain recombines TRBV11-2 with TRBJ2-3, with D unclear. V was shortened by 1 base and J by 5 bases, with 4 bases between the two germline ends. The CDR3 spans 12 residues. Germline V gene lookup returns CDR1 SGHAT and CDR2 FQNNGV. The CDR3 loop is CASSLGGDTQYF. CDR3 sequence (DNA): TGTGCCAGCAGCTTAGGGGGAGATACGCAGTATTTT.

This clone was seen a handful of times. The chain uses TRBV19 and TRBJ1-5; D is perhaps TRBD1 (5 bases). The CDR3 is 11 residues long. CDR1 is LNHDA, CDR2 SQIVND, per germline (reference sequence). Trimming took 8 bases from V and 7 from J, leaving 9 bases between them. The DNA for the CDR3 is TGTGCCAGTGGGGGTGGACAGCCCCAGCATTTT. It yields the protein CASGGGQPQHF. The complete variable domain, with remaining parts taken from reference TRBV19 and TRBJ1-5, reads DGGITQSPKYLFRKEGQNVTLSCEQNLNHDAMYWYRQDPGQGLRLIYYSQIVNDFQKGDIAEGYSVSREKKESFPLTVTSAQKNPTAFYLCASGGGQPQHFGDGTRLSIL.

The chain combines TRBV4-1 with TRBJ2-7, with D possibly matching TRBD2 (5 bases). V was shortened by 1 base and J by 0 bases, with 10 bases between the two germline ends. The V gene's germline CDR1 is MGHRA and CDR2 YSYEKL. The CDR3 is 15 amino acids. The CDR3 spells CASSQAGGFSYEQYF. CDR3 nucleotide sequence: TGCGCCAGCAGCCAAGCCGGCGGGTTCTCCTACGAGCAGTACTTC.